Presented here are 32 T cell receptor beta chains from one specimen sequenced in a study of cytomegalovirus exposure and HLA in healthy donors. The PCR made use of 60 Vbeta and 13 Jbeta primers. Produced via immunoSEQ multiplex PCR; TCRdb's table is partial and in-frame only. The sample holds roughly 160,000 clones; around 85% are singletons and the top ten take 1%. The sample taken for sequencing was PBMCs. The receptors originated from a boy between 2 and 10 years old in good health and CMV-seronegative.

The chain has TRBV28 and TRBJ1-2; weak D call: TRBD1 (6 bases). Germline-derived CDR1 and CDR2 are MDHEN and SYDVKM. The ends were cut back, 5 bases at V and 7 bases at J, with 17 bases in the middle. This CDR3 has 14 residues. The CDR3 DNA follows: TGTGCCAGCAGTGGCACTCTTACAGGGCTTGGCTACACCTTC. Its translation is CASSGTLTGLGYTF.

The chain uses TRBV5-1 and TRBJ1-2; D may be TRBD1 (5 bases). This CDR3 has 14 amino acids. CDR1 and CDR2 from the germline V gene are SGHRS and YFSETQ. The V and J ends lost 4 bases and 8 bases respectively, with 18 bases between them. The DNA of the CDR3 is TGCGCCAGCAGCCTCCGCGGGGACGGCAGGGGCTACACCTTC. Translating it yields CASSLRGDGRGYTF.

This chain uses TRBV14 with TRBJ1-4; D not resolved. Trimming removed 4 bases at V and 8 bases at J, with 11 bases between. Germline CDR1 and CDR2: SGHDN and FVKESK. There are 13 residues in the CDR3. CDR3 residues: CASSRRQREKLFF. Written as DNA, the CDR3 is TGTGCCAGCAGCCGACGCCAGCGCGAAAAACTGTTTTTT.

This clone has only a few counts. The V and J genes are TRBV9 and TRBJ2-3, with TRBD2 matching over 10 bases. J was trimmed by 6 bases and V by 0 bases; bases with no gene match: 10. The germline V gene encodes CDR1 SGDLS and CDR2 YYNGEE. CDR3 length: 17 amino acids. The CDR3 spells CASSVGPSGGPEDTQYF. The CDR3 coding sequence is TGTGCCAGCAGCGTAGGTCCTAGCGGGGGCCCCGAGGATACGCAGTATTTT.

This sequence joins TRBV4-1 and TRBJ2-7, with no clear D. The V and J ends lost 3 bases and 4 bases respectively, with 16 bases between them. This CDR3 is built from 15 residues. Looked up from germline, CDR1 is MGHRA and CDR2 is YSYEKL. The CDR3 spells CASSHVPAEQYEQYF. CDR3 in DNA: TGCGCCAGCAGCCATGTCCCGGCGGAGCAGTACGAGCAGTACTTC.

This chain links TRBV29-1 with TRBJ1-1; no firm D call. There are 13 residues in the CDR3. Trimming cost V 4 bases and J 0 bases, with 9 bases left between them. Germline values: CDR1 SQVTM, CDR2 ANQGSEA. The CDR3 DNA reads TGCAGCGTTGCTCGGGATATGAACACTGAAGCTTTCTTT. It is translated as CSVARDMNTEAFF.

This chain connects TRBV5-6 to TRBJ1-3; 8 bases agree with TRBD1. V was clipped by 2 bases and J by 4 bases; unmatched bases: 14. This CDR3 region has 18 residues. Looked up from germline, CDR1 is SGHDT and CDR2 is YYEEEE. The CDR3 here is CASSFTGQGVSPGNTIYF. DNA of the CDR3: TGTGCCAGCAGCTTCACAGGACAGGGTGTAAGTCCCGGAAACACCATATATTTT. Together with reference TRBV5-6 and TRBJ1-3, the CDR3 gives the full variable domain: DAGVTQSPTHLIKTRGQQVTLRCSPKSGHDTVSWYQQALGQGPQFIFQYYEEEERQRGNFPDRFSGHQFPNYSSELNVNALLLGDSALYLCASSFTGQGVSPGNTIYFGEGSWLTVV.

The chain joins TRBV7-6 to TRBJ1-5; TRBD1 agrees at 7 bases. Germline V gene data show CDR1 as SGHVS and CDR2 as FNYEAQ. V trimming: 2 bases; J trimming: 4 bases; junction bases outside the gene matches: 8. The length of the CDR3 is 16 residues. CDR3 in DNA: TGTGCCAGCAGCTTAATAGTGACAGGGAAAAATCAGCCCCAGCATTTT. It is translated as CASSLIVTGKNQPQHF.

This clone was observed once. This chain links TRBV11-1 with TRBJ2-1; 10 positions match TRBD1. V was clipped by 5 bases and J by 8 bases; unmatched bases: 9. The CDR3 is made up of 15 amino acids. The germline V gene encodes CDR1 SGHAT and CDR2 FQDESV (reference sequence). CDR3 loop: CASSPDRGRADEQFF. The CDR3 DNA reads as TGTGCCAGCAGCCCCGACAGGGGGCGCGCGGATGAGCAGTTCTTC. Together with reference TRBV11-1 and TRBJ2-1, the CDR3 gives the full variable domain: EAEVAQSPRYKITEKSQAVAFWCDPISGHATLYWYRQILGQGPELLVQFQDESVVDDSQLPKDRFSAERLKGVDSTLKIQPAELGDSAMYLCASSPDRGRADEQFFGPGTRLTVL.

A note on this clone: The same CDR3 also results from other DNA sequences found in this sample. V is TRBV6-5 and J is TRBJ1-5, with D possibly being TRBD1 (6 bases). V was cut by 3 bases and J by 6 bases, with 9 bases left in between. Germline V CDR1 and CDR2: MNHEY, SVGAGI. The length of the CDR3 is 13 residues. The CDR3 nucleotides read TGTGCCAGCAGTTATGGGGGCGGTCAGCCCCAGCATTTT. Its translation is CASSYGGGQPQHF.

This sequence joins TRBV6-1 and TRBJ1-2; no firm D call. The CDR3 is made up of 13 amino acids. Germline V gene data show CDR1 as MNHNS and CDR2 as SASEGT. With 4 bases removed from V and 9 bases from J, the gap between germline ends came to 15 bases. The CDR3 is CASSGLVAISYTF. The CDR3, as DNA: TGTGCCAGCAGTGGACTAGTTGCGATAAGCTACACCTTC.

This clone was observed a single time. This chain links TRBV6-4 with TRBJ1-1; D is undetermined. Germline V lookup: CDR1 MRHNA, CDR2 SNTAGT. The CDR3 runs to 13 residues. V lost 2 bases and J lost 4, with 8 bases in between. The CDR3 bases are TGTGCCAGCAGTGACGGGAGTACCACTGAAGCTTTCTTT. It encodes CASSDGSTTEAFF.

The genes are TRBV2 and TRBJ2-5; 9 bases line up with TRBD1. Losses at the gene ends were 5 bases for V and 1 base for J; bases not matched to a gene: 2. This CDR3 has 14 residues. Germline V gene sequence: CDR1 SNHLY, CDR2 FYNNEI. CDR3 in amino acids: CASSRDRVQETQYF. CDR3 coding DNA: TGTGCCAGCAGTCGGGACAGGGTCCAAGAGACCCAGTACTTC.

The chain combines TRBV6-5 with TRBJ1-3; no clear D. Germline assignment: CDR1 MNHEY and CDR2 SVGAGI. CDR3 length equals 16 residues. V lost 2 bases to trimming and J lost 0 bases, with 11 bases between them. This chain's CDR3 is CASSYRDTLSGNTIYF. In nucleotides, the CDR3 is TGTGCCAGCAGTTACCGAGACACCCTCTCTGGAAACACCATATATTTT.

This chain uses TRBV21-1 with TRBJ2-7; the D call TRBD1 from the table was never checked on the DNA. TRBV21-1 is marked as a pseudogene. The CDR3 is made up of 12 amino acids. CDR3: CASSKDRDEQYV. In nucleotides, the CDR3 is TGTGCCAGCAGCAAAGACAGGGATGAGCAGTACGTC.

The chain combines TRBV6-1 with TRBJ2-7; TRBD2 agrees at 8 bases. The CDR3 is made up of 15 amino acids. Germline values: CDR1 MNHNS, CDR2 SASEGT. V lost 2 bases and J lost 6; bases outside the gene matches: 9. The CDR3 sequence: CASSEIGLAPVEQYV. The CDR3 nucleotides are TGTGCCAGCAGTGAAATCGGACTAGCTCCCGTCGAGCAGTACGTC.

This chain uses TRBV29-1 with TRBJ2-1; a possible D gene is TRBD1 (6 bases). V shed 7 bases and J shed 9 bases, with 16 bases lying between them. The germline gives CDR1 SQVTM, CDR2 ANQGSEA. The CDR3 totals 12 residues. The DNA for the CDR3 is TGCAGCGAACAAAGCGGACAGAGTGAGCAGTTCTTC. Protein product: CSEQSGQSEQFF.

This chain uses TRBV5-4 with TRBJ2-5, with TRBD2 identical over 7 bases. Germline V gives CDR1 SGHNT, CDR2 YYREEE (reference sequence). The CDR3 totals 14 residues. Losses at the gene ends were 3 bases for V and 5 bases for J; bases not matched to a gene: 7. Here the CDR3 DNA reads TGTGCCAGCAGCTACGGTGGGGGAGGGGAGACCCAGTACTTC. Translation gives CASSYGGGGETQYF.

The CDR3 loop reads CASTLANEQFF. In nucleotides, the CDR3 is TGCGCCAGCACTCTAGCAAATGAGCAGTTCTTC. The J gene is TRBJ2-1, the V gene TRBV5-1; perhaps TRBD2 as D (5 bases). CDR3 length: 11 residues. The V gene lost 6 bases and the J gene lost 7 bases, with 8 bases spanning the gap. Germline CDR1 reads SGHRS; CDR2 reads YFSETQ. Together with reference TRBV5-1 and TRBJ2-1, the CDR3 gives the full variable domain: KAGVTQTPRYLIKTRGQQVTLSCSPISGHRSVSWYQQTPGQGLQFLFEYFSETQRNKGNFPGRFSGRQFSNSRSEMNVSTLELGDSALYLCASTLANEQFFGPGTRLTVL.

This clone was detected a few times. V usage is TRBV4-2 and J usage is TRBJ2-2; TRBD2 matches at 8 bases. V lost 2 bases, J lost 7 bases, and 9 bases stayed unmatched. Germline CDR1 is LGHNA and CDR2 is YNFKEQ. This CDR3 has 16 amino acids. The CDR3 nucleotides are TGTGCCAGCAGCCAACCGGGACTAGTGGATAACGGGGAGCTGTTTTTT. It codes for CASSQPGLVDNGELFF.

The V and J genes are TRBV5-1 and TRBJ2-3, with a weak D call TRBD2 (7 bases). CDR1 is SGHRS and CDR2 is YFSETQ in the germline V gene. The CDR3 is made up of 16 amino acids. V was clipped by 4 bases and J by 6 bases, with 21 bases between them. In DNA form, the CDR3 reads TGCGCCAGCAGCCGATGGGGGGGCCGACGTAGGGATACGCAGTATTTT. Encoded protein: CASSRWGGRRRDTQYF.

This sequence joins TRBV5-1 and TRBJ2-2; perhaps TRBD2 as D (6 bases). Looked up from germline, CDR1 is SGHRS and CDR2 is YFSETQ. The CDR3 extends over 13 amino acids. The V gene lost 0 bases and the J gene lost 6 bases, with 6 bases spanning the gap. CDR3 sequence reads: CASSLGLAGELFF. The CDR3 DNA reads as TGCGCCAGCAGCTTGGGACTAGCCGGGGAGCTGTTTTTT.

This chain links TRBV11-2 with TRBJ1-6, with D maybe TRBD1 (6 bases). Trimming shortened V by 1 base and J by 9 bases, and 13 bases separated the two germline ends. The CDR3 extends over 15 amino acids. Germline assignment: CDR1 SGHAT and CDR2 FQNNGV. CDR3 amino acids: CASSLVVRGGSPLHF. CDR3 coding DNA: TGTGCCAGCAGCTTAGTCGTCAGGGGTGGTTCACCCCTCCACTTT. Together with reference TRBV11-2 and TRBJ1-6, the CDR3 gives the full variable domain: EAGVAQSPRYKIIEKRQSVAFWCNPISGHATLYWYQQILGQGPKLLIQFQNNGVVDDSQLPKDRFSAERLKGVDSTLKIQPAKLEDSAVYLCASSLVVRGGSPLHFGNGTRLTVT.

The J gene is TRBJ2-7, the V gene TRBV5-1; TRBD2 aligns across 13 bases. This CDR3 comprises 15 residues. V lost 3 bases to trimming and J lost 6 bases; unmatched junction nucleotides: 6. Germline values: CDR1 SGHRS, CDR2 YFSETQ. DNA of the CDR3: TGCGCCAGCAGCTCTCGGACTAGCGGGAGCGCCGAGCAGTACTTC. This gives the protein CASSSRTSGSAEQYF.

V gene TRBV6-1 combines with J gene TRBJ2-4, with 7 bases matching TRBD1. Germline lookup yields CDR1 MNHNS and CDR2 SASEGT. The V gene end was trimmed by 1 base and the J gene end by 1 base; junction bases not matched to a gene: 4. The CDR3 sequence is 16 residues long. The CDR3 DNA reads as TGTGCCAGCAGTGAAGAGGGGGCCGGGGCCAAAAACATTCAGTACTTC. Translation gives CASSEEGAGAKNIQYF.

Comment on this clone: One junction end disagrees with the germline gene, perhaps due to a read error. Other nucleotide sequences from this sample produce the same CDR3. CDR3 in amino acids: CASSQDSARGVMSQPQHF. The CDR3 DNA sequence: TGTGCCAGCAGCCAAGATAGTGCACGGGGAGTTATGTCCCAGCCCCAGCACTTT. This chain connects TRBV4-2 to TRBJ1-5; D not resolved. The CDR3 is 18 residues long. Germline CDR1 and CDR2: LGHNA and YNFKEQ.

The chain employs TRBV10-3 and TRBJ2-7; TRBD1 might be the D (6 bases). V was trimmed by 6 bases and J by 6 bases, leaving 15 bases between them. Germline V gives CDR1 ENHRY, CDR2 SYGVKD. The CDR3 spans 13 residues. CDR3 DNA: TGTGCCATCAGAGATGATACAGGGTCCGAGCAGTACGTC. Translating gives CAIRDDTGSEQYV.

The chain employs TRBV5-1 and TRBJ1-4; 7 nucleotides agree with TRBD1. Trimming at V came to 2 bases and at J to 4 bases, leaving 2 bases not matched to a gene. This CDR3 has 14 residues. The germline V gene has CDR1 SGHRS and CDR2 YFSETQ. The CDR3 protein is CASSFSGGNEKLFF. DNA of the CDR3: TGCGCCAGCAGCTTTTCAGGGGGTAATGAAAAACTGTTTTTT. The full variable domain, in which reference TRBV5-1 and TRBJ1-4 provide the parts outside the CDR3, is KAGVTQTPRYLIKTRGQQVTLSCSPISGHRSVSWYQQTPGQGLQFLFEYFSETQRNKGNFPGRFSGRQFSNSRSEMNVSTLELGDSALYLCASSFSGGNEKLFFGSGTQLSVL.

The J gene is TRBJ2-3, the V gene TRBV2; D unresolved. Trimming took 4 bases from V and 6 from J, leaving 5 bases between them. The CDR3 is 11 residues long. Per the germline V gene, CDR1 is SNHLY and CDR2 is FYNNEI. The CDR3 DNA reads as TGTGCCAGCAGTGCCCAGGATACGCAGTATTTT. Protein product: CASSAQDTQYF.

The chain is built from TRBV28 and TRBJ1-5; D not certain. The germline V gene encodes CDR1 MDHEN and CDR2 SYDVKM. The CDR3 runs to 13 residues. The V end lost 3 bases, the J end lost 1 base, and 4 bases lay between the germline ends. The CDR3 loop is CASSFSSNQPQHF. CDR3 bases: TGTGCCAGCAGTTTCTCGAGCAATCAGCCCCAGCATTTT.

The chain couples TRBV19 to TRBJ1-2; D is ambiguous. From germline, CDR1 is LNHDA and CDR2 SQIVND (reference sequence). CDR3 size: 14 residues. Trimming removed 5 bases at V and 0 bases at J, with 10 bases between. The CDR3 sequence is CASSQEVPNYGYTF. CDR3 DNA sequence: TGTGCCAGTAGTCAGGAGGTGCCTAACTATGGCTACACCTTC.

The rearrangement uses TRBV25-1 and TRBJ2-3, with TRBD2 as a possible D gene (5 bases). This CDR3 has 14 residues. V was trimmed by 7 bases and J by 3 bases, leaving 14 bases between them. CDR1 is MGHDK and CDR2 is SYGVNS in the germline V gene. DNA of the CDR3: TGTGCCAGCACAGTGGGAGTGGGGACAGATACGCAGTATTTT. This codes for CASTVGVGTDTQYF.